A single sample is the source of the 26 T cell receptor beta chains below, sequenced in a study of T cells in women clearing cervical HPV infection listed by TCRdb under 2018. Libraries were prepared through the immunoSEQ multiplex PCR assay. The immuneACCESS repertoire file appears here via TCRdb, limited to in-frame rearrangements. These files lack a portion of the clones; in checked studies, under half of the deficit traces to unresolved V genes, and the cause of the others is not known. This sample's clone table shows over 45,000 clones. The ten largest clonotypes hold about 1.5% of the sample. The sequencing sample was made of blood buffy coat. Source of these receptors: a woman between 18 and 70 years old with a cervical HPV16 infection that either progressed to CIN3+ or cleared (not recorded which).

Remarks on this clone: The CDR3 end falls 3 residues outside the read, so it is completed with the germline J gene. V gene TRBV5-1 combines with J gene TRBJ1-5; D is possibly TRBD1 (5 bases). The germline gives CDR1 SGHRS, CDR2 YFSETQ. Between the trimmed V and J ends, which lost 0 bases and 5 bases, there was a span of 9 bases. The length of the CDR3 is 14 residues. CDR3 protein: CASSLDGGDQPQHF. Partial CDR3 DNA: TGCGCCAGCAGCTTGGATGGGGGGGATCAGCCC.

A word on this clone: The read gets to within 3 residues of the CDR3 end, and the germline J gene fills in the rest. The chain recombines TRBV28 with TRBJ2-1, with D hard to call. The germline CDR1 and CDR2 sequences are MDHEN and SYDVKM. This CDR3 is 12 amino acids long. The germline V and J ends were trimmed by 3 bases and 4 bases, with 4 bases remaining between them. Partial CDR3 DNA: TGTGCCAGCAGTTTTCGGTACAATGAG. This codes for CASSFRYNE. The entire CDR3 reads CASSFRYNEQFF.

The CDR3 region is CASSLVGPYEQYF. The sequenced CDR3 bases are TGTGCCAGCAGCTTGGTGGGGCCTTACGAG. The chain employs TRBV5-6 and TRBJ2-7; D is perhaps TRBD1 (5 bases). The missing CDR3 end, 3 residues past where the read stops, is filled in from the germline J gene. The CDR3 spans 13 residues. Germline V gene sequence: CDR1 SGHDT, CDR2 YYEEEE. V gave up 0 bases and J gave up 4 bases, with 8 bases separating them. Variable domain in full (rest from reference TRBV5-6 and TRBJ2-7): DAGVTQSPTHLIKTRGQQVTLRCSPKSGHDTVSWYQQALGQGPQFIFQYYEEEERQRGNFPDRFSGHQFPNYSSELNVNALLLGDSALYLCASSLVGPYEQYFGPGTRLTVT.

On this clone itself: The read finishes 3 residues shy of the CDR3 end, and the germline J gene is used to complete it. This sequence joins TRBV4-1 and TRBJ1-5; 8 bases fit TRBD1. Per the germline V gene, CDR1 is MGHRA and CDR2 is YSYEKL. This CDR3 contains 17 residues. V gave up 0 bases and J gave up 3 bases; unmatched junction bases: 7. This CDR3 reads CASSQDRGRPPNQPQHF. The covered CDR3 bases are TGCGCCAGCAGCCAAGACAGGGGGCGCCCCCCCAATCAGCCC.

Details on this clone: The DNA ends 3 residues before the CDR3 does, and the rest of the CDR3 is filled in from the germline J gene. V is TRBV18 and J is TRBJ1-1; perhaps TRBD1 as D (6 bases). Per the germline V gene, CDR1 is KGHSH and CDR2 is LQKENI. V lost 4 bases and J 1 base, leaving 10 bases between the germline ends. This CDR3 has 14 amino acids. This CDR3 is CASSQQGPNTEAFF. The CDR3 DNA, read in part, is TGTGCCAGCTCACAACAGGGCCCGAACACTGAA.

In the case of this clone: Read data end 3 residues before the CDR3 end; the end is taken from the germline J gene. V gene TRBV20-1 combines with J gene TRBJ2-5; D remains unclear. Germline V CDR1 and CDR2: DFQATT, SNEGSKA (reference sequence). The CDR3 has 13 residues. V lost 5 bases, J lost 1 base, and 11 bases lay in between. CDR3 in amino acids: CSARGGFQETQYF. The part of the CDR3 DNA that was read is TGCAGTGCTCGCGGCGGATTCCAAGAGACC.

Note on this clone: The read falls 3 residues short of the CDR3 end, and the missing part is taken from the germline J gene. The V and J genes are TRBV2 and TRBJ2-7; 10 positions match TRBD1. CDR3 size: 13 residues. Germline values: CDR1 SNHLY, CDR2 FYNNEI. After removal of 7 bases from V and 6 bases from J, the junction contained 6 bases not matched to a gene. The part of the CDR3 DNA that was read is TGTGCCAGCATCCGGGACAGGGGTCCCGAG. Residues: CASIRDRGPE. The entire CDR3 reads CASIRDRGPEQYF. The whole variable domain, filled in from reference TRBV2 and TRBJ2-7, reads EPEVTQTPSHQVTQMGQEVILRCVPISNHLYFYWYRQILGQKVEFLVSFYNNEISEKSEIFDDQFSVERPDGSNFTLKIRSTKLEDSAMYFCASIRDRGPEQYFGPGTRLTVT.

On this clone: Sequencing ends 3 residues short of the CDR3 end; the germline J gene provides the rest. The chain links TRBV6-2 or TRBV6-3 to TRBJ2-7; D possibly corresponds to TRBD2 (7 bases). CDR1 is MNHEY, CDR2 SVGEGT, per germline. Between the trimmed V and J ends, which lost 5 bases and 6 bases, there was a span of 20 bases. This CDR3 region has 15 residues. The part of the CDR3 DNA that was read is TGTGCCAGCAGTCCTTCCGGGGGGCTACTTTTCGAG. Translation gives CASSPSGGLLFE. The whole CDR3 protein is CASSPSGGLLFEQYF.

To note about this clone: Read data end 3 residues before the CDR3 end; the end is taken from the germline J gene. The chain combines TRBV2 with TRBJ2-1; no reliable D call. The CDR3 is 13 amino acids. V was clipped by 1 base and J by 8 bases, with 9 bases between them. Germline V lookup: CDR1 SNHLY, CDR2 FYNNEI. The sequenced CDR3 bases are TGTGCCAGCAGTGAAGTTCCAGACTATGAG. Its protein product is CASSEVPDYE. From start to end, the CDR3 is CASSEVPDYEQFF.

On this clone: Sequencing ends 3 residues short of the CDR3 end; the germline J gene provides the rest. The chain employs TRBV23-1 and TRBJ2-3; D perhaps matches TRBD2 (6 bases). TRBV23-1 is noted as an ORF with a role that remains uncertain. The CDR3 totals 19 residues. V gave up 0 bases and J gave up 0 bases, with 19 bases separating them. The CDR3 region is CASSQSDLRCGASTDTQYF. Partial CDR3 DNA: TGCGCCAGCAGTCAATCGGATCTGAGGTGCGGGGCTAGCACAGATACG.

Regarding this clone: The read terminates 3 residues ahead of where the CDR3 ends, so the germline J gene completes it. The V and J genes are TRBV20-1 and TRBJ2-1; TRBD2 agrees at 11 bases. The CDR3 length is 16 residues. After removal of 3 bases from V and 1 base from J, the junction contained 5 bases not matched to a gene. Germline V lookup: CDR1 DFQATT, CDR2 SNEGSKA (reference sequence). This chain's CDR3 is CSASSTSGESYNEQFF. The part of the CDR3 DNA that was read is TGCAGTGCTAGTTCGACTAGCGGGGAATCCTACAATGAG.

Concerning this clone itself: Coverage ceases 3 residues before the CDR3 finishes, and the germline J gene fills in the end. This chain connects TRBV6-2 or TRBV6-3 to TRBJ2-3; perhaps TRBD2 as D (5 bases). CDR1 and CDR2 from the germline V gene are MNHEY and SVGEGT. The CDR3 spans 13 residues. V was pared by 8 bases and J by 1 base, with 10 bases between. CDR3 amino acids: CASVNGGTDTQYF. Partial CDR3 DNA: TGTGCCAGCGTAAACGGGGGCACAGATACG.

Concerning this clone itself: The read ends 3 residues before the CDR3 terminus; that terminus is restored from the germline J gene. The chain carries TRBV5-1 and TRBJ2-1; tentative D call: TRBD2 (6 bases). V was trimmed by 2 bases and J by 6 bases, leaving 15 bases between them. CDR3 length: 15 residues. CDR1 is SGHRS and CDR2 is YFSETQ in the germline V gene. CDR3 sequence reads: CASSFSSGLSNEQFF. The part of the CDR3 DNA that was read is TGCGCCAGCAGCTTTAGTAGCGGATTGTCCAATGAG.

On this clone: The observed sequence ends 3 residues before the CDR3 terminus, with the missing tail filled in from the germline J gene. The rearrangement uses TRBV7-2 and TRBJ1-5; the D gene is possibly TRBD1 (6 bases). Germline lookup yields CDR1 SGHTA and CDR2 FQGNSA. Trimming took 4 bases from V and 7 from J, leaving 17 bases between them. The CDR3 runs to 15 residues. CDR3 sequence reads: CTSSSMGGRGQPQHF. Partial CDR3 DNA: TGTACCAGCAGCTCGATGGGGGGGCGCGGGCAGCCC.

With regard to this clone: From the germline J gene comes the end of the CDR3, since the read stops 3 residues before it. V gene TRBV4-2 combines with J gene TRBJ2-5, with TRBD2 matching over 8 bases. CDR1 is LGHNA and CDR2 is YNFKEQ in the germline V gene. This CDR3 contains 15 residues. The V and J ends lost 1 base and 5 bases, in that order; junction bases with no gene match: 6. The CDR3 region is CASSQVSGRGETQYF. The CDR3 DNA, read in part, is TGTGCCAGCAGCCAAGTATCCGGGAGGGGGGAGACC.

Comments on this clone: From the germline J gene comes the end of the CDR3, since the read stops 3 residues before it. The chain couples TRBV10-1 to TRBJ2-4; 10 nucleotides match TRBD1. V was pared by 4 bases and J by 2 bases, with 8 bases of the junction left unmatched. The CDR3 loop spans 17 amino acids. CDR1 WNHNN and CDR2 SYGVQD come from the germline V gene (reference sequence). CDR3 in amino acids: CASSGVKDRGSKNIQYF. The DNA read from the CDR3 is TGCGCCAGCAGTGGGGTAAAGGACAGGGGGTCCAAAAACATT.

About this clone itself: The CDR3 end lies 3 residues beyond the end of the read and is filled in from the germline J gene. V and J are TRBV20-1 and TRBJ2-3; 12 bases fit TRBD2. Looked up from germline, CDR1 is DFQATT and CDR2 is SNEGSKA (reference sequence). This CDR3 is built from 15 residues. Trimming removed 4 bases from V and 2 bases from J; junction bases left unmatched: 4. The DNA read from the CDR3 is TGCAGTGCTAATCTAGCGGGAGGGTTCACAGATACG. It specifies CSANLAGGFTDT. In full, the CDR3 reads CSANLAGGFTDTQYF.

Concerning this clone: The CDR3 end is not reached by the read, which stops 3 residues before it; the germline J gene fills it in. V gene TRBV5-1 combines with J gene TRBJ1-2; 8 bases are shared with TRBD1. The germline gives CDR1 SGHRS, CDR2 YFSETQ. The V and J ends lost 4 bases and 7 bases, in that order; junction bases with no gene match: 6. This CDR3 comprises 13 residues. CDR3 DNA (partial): TGCGCCAGCAGCCAGGGACAGGCGGGTGGC. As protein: CASSQGQAGG. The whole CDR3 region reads CASSQGQAGGYTF. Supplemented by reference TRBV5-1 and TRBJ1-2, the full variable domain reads KAGVTQTPRYLIKTRGQQVTLSCSPISGHRSVSWYQQTPGQGLQFLFEYFSETQRNKGNFPGRFSGRQFSNSRSEMNVSTLELGDSALYLCASSQGQAGGYTFGSGTRLTVV.

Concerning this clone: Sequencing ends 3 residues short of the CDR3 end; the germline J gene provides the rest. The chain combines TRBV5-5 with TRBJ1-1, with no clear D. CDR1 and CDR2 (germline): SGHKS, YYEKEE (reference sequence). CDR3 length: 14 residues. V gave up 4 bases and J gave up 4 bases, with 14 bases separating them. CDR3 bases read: TGTGCCAGCAGCCTTTTTGGGCAGATCACTGAA. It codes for CASSLFGQITE. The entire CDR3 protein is CASSLFGQITEAFF.

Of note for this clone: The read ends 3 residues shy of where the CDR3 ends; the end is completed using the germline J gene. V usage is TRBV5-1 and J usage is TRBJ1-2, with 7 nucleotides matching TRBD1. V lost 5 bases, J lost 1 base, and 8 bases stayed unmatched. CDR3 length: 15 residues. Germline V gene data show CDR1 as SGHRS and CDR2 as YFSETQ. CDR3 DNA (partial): TGCGCCAGCAGTCCAGGGGGAATGGGTAACTATGGC. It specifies CASSPGGMGNYG. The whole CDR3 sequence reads CASSPGGMGNYGYTF.

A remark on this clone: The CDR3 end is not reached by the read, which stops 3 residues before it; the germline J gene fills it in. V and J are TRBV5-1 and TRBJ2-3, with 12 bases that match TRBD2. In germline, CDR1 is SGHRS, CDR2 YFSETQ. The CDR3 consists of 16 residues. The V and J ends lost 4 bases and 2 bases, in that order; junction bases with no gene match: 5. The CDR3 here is CASSAGLAGYTDTQYF. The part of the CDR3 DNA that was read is TGCGCCAGCAGCGCCGGACTAGCGGGGTACACAGATACG.

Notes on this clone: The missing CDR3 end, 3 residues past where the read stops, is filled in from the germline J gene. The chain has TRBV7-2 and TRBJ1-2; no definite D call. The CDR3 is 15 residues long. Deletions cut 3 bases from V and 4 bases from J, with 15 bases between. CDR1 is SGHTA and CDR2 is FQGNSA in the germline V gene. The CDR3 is CASSFTEGPRYGYTF. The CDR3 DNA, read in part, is TGTGCCAGCAGCTTCACTGAGGGCCCCCGCTATGGC.

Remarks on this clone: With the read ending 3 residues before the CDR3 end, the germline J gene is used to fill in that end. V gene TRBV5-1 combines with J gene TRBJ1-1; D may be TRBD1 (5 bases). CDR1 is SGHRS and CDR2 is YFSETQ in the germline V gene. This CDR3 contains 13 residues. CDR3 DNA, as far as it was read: TGCGCCAGCAGCTTGGATAGAGGGGATAGA. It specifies CASSLDRGDR. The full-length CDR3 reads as CASSLDRGDRAFF. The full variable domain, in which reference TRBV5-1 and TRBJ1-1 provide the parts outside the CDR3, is KAGVTQTPRYLIKTRGQQVTLSCSPISGHRSVSWYQQTPGQGLQFLFEYFSETQRNKGNFPGRFSGRQFSNSRSEMNVSTLELGDSALYLCASSLDRGDRAFFGQGTRLTVV.

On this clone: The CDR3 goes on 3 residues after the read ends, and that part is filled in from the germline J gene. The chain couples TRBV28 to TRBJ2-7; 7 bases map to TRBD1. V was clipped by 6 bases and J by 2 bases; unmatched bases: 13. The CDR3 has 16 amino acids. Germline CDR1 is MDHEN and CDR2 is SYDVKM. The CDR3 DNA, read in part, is TGTGCCAGCAGCCCGCTGGCCGGGACAGAAGCCTACGAG. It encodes CASSPLAGTEAYE. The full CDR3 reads CASSPLAGTEAYEQYF.

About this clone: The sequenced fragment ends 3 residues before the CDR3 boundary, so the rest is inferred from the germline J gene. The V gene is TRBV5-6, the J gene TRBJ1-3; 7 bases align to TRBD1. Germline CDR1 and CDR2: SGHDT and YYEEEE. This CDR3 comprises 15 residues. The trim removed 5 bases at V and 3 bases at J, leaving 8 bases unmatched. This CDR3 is CASSPGQSFGNTIYF. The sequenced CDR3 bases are TGTGCCAGCAGTCCGGGACAGAGTTTTGGAAACACC.

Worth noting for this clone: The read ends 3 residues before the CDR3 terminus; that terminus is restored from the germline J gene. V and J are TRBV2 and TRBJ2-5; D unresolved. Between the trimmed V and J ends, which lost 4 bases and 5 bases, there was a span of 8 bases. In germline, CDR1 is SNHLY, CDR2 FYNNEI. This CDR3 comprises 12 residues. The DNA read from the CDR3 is TGTGCCAGCAGTGTATCAAGGGAGACC. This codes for CASSVSRET. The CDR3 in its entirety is CASSVSRETQYF. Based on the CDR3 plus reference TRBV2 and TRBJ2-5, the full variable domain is EPEVTQTPSHQVTQMGQEVILRCVPISNHLYFYWYRQILGQKVEFLVSFYNNEISEKSEIFDDQFSVERPDGSNFTLKIRSTKLEDSAMYFCASSVSRETQYFGPGTRLLVL.